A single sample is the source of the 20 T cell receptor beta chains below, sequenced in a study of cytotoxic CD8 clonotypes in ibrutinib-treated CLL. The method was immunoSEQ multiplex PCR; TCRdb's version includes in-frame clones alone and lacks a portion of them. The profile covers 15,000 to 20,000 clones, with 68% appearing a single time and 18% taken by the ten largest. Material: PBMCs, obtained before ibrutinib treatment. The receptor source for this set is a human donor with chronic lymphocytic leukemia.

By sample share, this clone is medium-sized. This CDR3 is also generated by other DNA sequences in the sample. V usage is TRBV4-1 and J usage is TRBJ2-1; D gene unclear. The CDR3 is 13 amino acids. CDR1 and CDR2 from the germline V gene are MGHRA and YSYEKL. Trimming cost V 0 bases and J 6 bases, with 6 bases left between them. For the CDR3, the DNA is TGCGCCAGCAGCCAAGATTATCTCAATGAGCAGTTCTTC. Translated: CASSQDYLNEQFF.

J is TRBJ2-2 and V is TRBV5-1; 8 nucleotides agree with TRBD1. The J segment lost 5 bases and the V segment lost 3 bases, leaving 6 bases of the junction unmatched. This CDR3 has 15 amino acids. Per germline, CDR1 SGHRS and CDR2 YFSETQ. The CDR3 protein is CASSWGTGVTGELFF. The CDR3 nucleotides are TGCGCCAGCAGCTGGGGGACAGGCGTTACCGGGGAGCTGTTTTTT.

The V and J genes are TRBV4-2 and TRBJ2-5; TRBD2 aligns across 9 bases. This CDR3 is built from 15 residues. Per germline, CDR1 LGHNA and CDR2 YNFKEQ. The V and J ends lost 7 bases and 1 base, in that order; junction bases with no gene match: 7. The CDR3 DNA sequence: TGTGCCAGCAACATTTTAGCGGGGGCCCAAGAGACCCAGTACTTC. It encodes CASNILAGAQETQYF.

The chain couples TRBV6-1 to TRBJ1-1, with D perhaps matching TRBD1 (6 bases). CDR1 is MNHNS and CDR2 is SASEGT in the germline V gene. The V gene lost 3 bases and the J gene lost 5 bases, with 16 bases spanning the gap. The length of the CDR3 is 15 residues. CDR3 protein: CASSDNAGAGTEAFF. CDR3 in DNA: TGTGCCAGCAGTGATAACGCAGGGGCGGGTACTGAAGCTTTCTTT.

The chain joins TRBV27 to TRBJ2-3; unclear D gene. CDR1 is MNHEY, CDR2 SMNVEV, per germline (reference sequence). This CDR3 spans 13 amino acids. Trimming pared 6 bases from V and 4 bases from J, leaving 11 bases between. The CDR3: CASRTLPSDTQYF. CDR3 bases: TGTGCCAGCAGAACTCTTCCGTCAGATACGCAGTATTTT.

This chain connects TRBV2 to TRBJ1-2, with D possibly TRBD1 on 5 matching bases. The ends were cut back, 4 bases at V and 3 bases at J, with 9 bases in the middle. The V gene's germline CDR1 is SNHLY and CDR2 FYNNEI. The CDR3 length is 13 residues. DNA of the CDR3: TGTGCCAGCAGTGGGGGGGTGTACTATGGCTACACCTTC. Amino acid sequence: CASSGGVYYGYTF. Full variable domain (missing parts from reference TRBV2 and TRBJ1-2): EPEVTQTPSHQVTQMGQEVILRCVPISNHLYFYWYRQILGQKVEFLVSFYNNEISEKSEIFDDQFSVERPDGSNFTLKIRSTKLEDSAMYFCASSGGVYYGYTFGSGTRLTVV.

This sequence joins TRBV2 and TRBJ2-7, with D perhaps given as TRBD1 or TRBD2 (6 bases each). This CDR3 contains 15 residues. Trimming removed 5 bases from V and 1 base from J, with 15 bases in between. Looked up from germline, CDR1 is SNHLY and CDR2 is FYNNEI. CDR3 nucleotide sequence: TGTGCCAGCAGTATCCCCAGGGGACTTTCCTACGAGCAGTACTTC. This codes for CASSIPRGLSYEQYF.

The CDR3 is CASSQDRGLEQYF. The DNA of the CDR3 is TGTGCCAGCAGCCAGGACAGGGGGCTCGAGCAGTACTTC. The rearrangement uses TRBV7-9 and TRBJ2-7; TRBD1 agrees at 11 bases. Losses at the gene ends were 5 bases for V and 6 bases for J; bases not matched to a gene: 3. The CDR3 totals 13 residues. CDR1 is SEHNR, CDR2 FQNEAQ, per germline (reference sequence).

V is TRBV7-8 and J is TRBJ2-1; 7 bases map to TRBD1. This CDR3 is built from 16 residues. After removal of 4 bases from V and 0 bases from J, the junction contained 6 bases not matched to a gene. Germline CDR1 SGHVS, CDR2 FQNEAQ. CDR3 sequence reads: CASSSGQASSYNEQFF. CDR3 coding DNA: TGTGCCAGCAGCTCAGGACAGGCGAGCTCCTACAATGAGCAGTTCTTC.

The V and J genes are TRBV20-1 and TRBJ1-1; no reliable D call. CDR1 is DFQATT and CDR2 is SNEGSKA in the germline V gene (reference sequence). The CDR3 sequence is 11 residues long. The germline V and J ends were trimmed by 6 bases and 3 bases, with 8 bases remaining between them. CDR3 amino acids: CSAVPDTEAFF. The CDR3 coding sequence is TGCAGTGCAGTTCCGGACACTGAAGCTTTCTTT.

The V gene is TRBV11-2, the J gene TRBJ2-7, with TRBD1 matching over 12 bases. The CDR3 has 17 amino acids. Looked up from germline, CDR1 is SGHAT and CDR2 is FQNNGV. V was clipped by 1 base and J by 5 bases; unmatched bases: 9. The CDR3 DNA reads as TGTGCCAGCAGCTTAGTCGGGACAGGGGGCAGTCGGGACGAGCAGTACTTC. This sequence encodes CASSLVGTGGSRDEQYF.

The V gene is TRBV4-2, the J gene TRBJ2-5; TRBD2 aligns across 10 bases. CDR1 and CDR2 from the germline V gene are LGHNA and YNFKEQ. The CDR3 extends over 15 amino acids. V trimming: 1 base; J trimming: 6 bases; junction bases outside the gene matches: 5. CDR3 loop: CASSQGDSGGKTQYF. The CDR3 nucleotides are TGTGCCAGCAGCCAAGGAGATAGCGGGGGGAAGACCCAGTACTTC.

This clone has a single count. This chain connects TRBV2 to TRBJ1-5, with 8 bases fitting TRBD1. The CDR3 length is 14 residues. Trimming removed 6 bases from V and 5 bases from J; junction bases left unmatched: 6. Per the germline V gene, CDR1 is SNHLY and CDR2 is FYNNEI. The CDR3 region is CASSRDRGHQPQHF. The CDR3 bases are TGTGCCAGCAGCCGCGACAGGGGCCATCAGCCCCAGCATTTT. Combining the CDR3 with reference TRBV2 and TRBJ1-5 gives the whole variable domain EPEVTQTPSHQVTQMGQEVILRCVPISNHLYFYWYRQILGQKVEFLVSFYNNEISEKSEIFDDQFSVERPDGSNFTLKIRSTKLEDSAMYFCASSRDRGHQPQHFGDGTRLSIL.

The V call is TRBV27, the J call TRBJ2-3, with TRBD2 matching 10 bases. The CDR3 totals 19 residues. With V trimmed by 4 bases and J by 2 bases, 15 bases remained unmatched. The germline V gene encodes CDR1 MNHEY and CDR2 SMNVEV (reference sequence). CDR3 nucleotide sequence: TGTGCCAGCAGTTCCCCGGGAGGAGCGGGGGGGCTCGTCACAGATACGCAGTATTTT. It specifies CASSSPGGAGGLVTDTQYF.

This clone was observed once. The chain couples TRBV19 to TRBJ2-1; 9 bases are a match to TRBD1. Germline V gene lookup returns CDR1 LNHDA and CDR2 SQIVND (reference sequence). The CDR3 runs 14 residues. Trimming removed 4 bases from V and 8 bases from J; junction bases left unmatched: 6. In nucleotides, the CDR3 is TGTGCCAGTAGTAAAGGGACAGGGAGGGATGAGCAGTTCTTC. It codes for CASSKGTGRDEQFF.

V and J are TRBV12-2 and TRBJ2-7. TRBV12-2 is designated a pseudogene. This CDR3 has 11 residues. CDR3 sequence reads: CASSSLHEQYF. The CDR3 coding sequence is TGTGCCAGCAGCTCCTTACACGAGCAGTACTTC.

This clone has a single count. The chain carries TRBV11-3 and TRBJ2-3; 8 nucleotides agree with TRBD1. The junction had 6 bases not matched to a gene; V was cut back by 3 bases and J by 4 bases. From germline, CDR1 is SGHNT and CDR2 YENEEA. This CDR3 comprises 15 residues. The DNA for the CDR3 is TGTGCCAGCAGCTTTCAGGGGGCATTGTCAGATACGCAGTATTTT. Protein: CASSFQGALSDTQYF.

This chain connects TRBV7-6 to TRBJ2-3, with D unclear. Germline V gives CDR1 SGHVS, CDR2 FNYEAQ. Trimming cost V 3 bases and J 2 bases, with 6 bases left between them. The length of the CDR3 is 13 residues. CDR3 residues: CASSFLDTDTQYF. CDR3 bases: TGTGCCAGCAGCTTCCTTGACACAGATACGCAGTATTTT.

The CDR3 coding sequence is TGCGCCAGCAGCTTGGGTGGGGGGATGAACACTGAAGCTTTCTTT. This gives the protein CASSLGGGMNTEAFF. The V and J genes are TRBV5-1 and TRBJ1-1; weak D call: TRBD1 (5 bases). There are 15 residues in the CDR3. V was clipped by 0 bases and J by 0 bases, with 9 bases between them. From germline, CDR1 is SGHRS and CDR2 YFSETQ.

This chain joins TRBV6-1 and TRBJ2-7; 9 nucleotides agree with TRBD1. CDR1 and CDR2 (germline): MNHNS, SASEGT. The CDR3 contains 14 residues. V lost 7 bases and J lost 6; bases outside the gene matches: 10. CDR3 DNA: TGTGCCAGCACCACTACCCGGACAGGGGTCGAGCAGTACTTC. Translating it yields CASTTTRTGVEQYF.